Below are 32 T cell receptor beta chains sequenced from a single sample in a study of shared clonotypes between healthy human individuals. TCRdb's table, derived via immunoSEQ multiplex PCR, lists solely in-frame clones and lacks some. The data contain about 110,000 clones, about 62% of them seen just once; the ten biggest clones take up 20% to 25%. The sequencing sample was made of memory CD8+ T cells sorted from blood. Subset indicated: CD45RO+ cells pooled with CCR7-negative TemRA cells. The receptors originated from a young woman in good health.

This clone was seen more than once but under ten times. The gene calls are TRBV7-6 and TRBJ1-2; perhaps TRBD1 as D (5 bases). CDR1 is SGHVS and CDR2 is FNYEAQ in the germline V gene. The CDR3 totals 14 residues. The V end lost 5 bases, the J end lost 4 bases, and 14 bases lay between the germline ends. CDR3: CASSPPGGAYGYTF. DNA of the CDR3: TGTGCCAGCAGCCCGCCCGGCGGGGCCTATGGCTACACCTTC.

This chain connects TRBV13 to TRBJ1-1; D not resolved. Trimming shortened V by 0 bases and J by 5 bases, and 16 bases separated the two germline ends. Germline-derived CDR1 and CDR2 are PRHDT and FYEKMQ (reference sequence). The CDR3 runs to 16 residues. Here the CDR3 reads CASSLGLRGFWTEAFF. CDR3 DNA: TGTGCCAGCAGCTTAGGCTTGCGTGGCTTCTGGACTGAAGCTTTCTTT.

The chain is built from TRBV19 and TRBJ1-1, with no clear D. The V and J ends lost 2 bases and 7 bases respectively, with 8 bases between them. The CDR3 runs 12 residues. Germline CDR1 LNHDA, CDR2 SQIVND (reference sequence). The CDR3 spells CASSIFGYEAFF. CDR3 nucleotides: TGTGCCAGTAGTATATTCGGATATGAAGCTTTCTTT.

This clone was picked up one time. The chain employs TRBV16 and TRBJ1-5; D perhaps matches TRBD1 (5 bases). The V and J ends lost 4 bases and 0 bases respectively, with 13 bases between them. The CDR3 loop spans 16 amino acids. From germline, CDR1 is KGHSY and CDR2 FQNENV. The CDR3 coding sequence is TGTGCCAGCAGCCCGGTTTGGGACTATAGCAATCAGCCCCAGCATTTT. Protein: CASSPVWDYSNQPQHF.

The genes are TRBV9 and TRBJ2-5; 7 bases line up with TRBD1. The length of the CDR3 is 15 residues. The V gene's germline CDR1 is SGDLS and CDR2 YYNGEE. The CDR3 DNA reads TGTCCCGAACCAGGGGGAAGTTGTGTCCAAGAGACCCAGTACTTC. Its protein product is CPEPGGSCVQETQYF.

CDR3 protein: CASSWGPGYEQFF. DNA for the CDR3: TGTGCCAGCAGCTGGGGACCCGGCTATGAGCAGTTCTTC. The chain carries TRBV11-2 and TRBJ2-1; D could derive from TRBD1 or TRBD2 (5 bases each). CDR1 is SGHAT, CDR2 FQNNGV, per germline. V was clipped by 4 bases and J by 8 bases, with 12 bases between them. There are 13 residues in the CDR3. The variable domain in full, with the rest retrieved from reference TRBV11-2 and TRBJ2-1, is EAGVAQSPRYKIIEKRQSVAFWCNPISGHATLYWYQQILGQGPKLLIQFQNNGVVDDSQLPKDRFSAERLKGVDSTLKIQPAKLEDSAVYLCASSWGPGYEQFFGPGTRLTVL.

This chain links TRBV6-5 with TRBJ2-3; TRBD2 aligns across 8 bases. The length of the CDR3 is 15 residues. Germline V gives CDR1 MNHEY, CDR2 SVGAGI. Trimming removed 6 bases from V and 2 bases from J; junction bases left unmatched: 7. The CDR3 nucleotides read TGTGCCAGCAGATATAAAGCGGGAGACACAGATACGCAGTATTTT. Residues: CASRYKAGDTDTQYF.

The rearrangement links TRBV6-6 to TRBJ2-2; D gene ambiguous. CDR3 length equals 13 residues. Germline CDR1 MNHNY, CDR2 SVGAGI (reference sequence). The V end lost 5 bases, the J end lost 7 bases, and 11 bases lay between the germline ends. The CDR3 sequence is CASSDQRGGELFF. CDR3 coding DNA: TGTGCCAGCAGTGACCAGAGAGGCGGGGAGCTGTTTTTT.

The chain uses TRBV28 and TRBJ2-7; TRBD1 aligns across 11 bases. V lost 4 bases and J lost 2; bases outside the gene matches: 7. CDR1 and CDR2 (germline): MDHEN, SYDVKM. The length of the CDR3 is 16 residues. This chain's CDR3 is CASSCLSGQGAYEQYF. CDR3 DNA sequence: TGTGCCAGCAGTTGCCTTTCGGGACAGGGGGCCTACGAGCAGTACTTC. The entire variable domain, with the rest obtained from reference TRBV28 and TRBJ2-7, is as follows: DVKVTQSSRYLVKRTGEKVFLECVQDMDHENMFWYRQDPGLGLRLIYFSYDVKMKEKGDIPEGYSVSREKKERFSLILESASTNQTSMYLCASSCLSGQGAYEQYFGPGTRLTVT.

Comments on this clone: The junction and the germline gene differ at one end; a read error may be behind it. The chain uses TRBV28 and TRBJ2-7, with 9 bases lining up with TRBD1. The CDR3 consists of 14 residues. CDR1 MDHEN and CDR2 SYDVKM come from the germline V gene. This CDR3 reads CASSKTGGDYEQCF. The CDR3, as DNA: TGTGCCAGCAGTAAGACAGGGGGGGACTACGAGCAGTGCTTC.

The gene calls are TRBV14 and TRBJ2-1, with 7 bases aligning to TRBD2. The CDR3 totals 14 residues. CDR1 is SGHDN and CDR2 is FVKESK in the germline V gene. V was clipped by 6 bases and J by 3 bases; unmatched bases: 5. This CDR3 is CASRSGTNYNEQFF. Here the CDR3 DNA reads TGTGCCAGCAGAAGCGGGACGAACTACAATGAGCAGTTCTTC.

This chain connects TRBV29-1 to TRBJ2-7, with TRBD1 as a possible D gene (5 bases). Germline CDR1 reads SQVTM; CDR2 reads ANQGSEA. The CDR3 runs to 12 residues. V was trimmed by 4 bases and J by 3 bases, leaving 10 bases between them. The CDR3 sequence: CSVVGHHYEQYF. DNA of the CDR3: TGCAGCGTTGTTGGACACCACTACGAGCAGTACTTC.

CDR3 sequence reads: CASSLSSEGETQYF. CDR3 bases: TGTGCCAGCAGCTTATCCTCCGAGGGAGAGACCCAGTACTTC. The rearrangement joins TRBV7-9 to TRBJ2-5; D perhaps matches TRBD2 (5 bases). Germline lookup yields CDR1 SEHNR and CDR2 FQNEAQ (reference sequence). The CDR3 has 14 residues. The V end was cut by 2 bases, the J end by 4 bases, with 11 bases between.

A few counts support this clone. This chain joins TRBV6-5 and TRBJ2-3; no clear D gene. The CDR3 runs to 12 residues. The ends were cut back, 2 bases at V and 4 bases at J, with 4 bases in the middle. Germline V gene lookup returns CDR1 MNHEY and CDR2 SVGAGI. CDR3 nucleotide sequence: TGTGCCAGCAGTTACGGGCCAGATACGCAGTATTTT. It yields the protein CASSYGPDTQYF.

The chain combines TRBV28 with TRBJ1-2; possibly TRBD1 for D (6 bases). CDR3 length: 13 amino acids. V gave up 6 bases and J gave up 8 bases, with 16 bases separating them. The germline CDR1 and CDR2 sequences are MDHEN and SYDVKM. The chain's CDR3 is CASRRRLQGGYTF. In DNA form, the CDR3 reads TGTGCCAGCAGACGACGGTTACAGGGCGGCTACACCTTC.

In its sample, this clone was seen a few times. The chain links TRBV5-5 to TRBJ2-3; 10 bases align to TRBD2. With V trimmed by 2 bases and J by 2 bases, 8 bases remained unmatched. Germline CDR1 and CDR2: SGHKS and YYEKEE (reference sequence). This CDR3 has 17 amino acids. Here the CDR3 reads CASSFPSGSLDTDTQYF. In DNA form, the CDR3 reads TGTGCCAGCAGCTTCCCTAGCGGGAGCCTTGACACAGATACGCAGTATTTT.

Points on this clone: Distinct nucleotide sequences in the sample also encode this CDR3. The CDR3 loop is CASSSDRQETQYF. Written as DNA, the CDR3 is TGTGCCAGCAGCTCCGACAGGCAAGAGACCCAGTACTTC. The chain employs TRBV7-8 and TRBJ2-5; tentative D call: TRBD1 (6 bases). Germline values: CDR1 SGHVS, CDR2 FQNEAQ. V was shortened by 4 bases and J by 2 bases, with 8 bases between the two germline ends. The CDR3 has 13 residues.

This clone appeared a few times. The rearrangement uses TRBV29-1 and TRBJ2-4, with a weak D call TRBD2 (7 bases). CDR1 and CDR2 (germline): SQVTM, ANQGSEA. The CDR3 sequence is 13 residues long. V was pared by 6 bases and J by 8 bases, with 17 bases between. This chain's CDR3 is CSVRNREGDIQYF. For the CDR3, the DNA is TGCAGCGTCCGAAACAGGGAGGGGGACATTCAGTACTTC.

This clone was found a few times. J is TRBJ2-5 and V is TRBV7-9; D possibly corresponds to TRBD1 (6 bases). The V gene's germline CDR1 is SEHNR and CDR2 FQNEAQ (reference sequence). Trimming cost V 6 bases and J 7 bases, with 15 bases left between them. This CDR3 is built from 13 residues. CDR3 sequence: CASRHLRGGTQYF. CDR3 nucleotides: TGTGCCAGCAGACACCTCAGGGGTGGGACCCAGTACTTC.

The V call is TRBV5-1, the J call TRBJ2-1, with D perhaps matching TRBD2 (7 bases). V lost 4 bases to trimming and J lost 9 bases, with 14 bases between them. The length of the CDR3 is 13 residues. Germline V gene data show CDR1 as SGHRS and CDR2 as YFSETQ. The CDR3 reads CASSPEGGGEQFF. As DNA, the CDR3 is TGCGCCAGCAGCCCCGAGGGAGGGGGTGAGCAGTTCTTC.

The J gene is TRBJ1-5, the V gene TRBV6-6; a weak D match, TRBD1 (6 bases). This CDR3 spans 16 amino acids. The germline gives CDR1 MNHNY, CDR2 SVGAGI (reference sequence). Trimming pared 2 bases from V and 2 bases from J, leaving 13 bases between. In DNA form, the CDR3 reads TGTGCCAGCAGTTACCCCGGACAGAACGGCAATCAGCCCCAGCATTTT. Its protein is CASSYPGQNGNQPQHF.

The chain uses TRBV6-1 and TRBJ2-7; D is possibly TRBD1 (7 bases). Germline CDR1 and CDR2: MNHNS and SASEGT. The V gene lost 8 bases and the J gene lost 4 bases, with 18 bases spanning the gap. The length of the CDR3 is 14 residues. CDR3 loop: CASGGGGGNYEQYF. Written as DNA, the CDR3 is TGTGCCAGCGGTGGAGGGGGCGGGAATTACGAGCAGTACTTC.

As concerns this clone: A much larger clone lies a single base off, so this may be a read error. The same CDR3 is also encoded by other DNA sequences in this sample. The chain recombines TRBV4-2 with TRBJ2-7, with D uncertain. The germline V gene has CDR1 LGHNA and CDR2 YNFKEQ. Trimming removed 1 base from V and 1 base from J, with 14 bases in between. This CDR3 is built from 16 residues. CDR3 amino acids: CASSQGTPDTSYEQYF. CDR3 sequence (DNA): TGTGCCAGCAGCCAAGGGACGCCCGACACGTCCTACGAGCAGTACTTC.

Turning to this clone: Compared with germline, one end of the junction differs, possibly owing to a read error. V and J are TRBV6-4 and TRBJ2-7, with D possibly called TRBD1 or TRBD2 (5 bases each). Germline CDR1 and CDR2: MRHNA and SNTAGT. The CDR3 runs 15 residues. Here the CDR3 reads CASSYSGPYSYEQYF. In DNA form, the CDR3 reads TGTGCCAGCAGTTACTCGGGACCATACTCCTACGAGCAGTACTTC.

The chain uses TRBV6-1 and TRBJ1-5, with no clear D. With 2 bases removed from V and 7 bases from J, the gap between germline ends came to 12 bases. The germline V gene encodes CDR1 MNHNS and CDR2 SASEGT. The CDR3 consists of 14 residues. The CDR3 coding sequence is TGTGCCAGCAGTGAATTTCCCGGAGAGCAGCCCCAGCATTTT. This codes for CASSEFPGEQPQHF.

The rearrangement uses TRBV19 and TRBJ2-1, with D perhaps TRBD1 or TRBD2 (5 bases each). In germline, CDR1 is LNHDA, CDR2 SQIVND (reference sequence). V lost 4 bases, J lost 6 bases, and 13 bases lay in between. The CDR3 loop spans 14 amino acids. This CDR3 is CASSSRGRSNEQFF. The CDR3 nucleotides read TGTGCCAGTAGTAGTCGGGGACGTTCCAATGAGCAGTTCTTC.

Concerning this clone itself: At one boundary the junction diverges from the germline segment, which might be a read error. The rearrangement uses TRBV2 and TRBJ2-3; D is ambiguous. The CDR3 covers 14 residues. CDR1 is SNHLY, CDR2 FYNNEI, per germline. The CDR3 loop is CASREAESTDTQYF. For the CDR3, the DNA is TGTGCCAGCAGGGAAGCAGAAAGCACAGATACGCAGTATTTT.

V and J are TRBV21-1 and TRBJ2-1; the table's D call, TRBD2, was not checked against the DNA. TRBV21-1 is a pseudogene. The CDR3 is made up of 17 amino acids. CDR3 sequence (DNA): TGTGCCAGCAGCAAAGGAAGGAGGCAGAGCTCCTACAATGAGCAGTTCTTC. The encoded protein is CASSKGRRQSSYNEQFF.

This clone has a handful of counts. V usage is TRBV21-1 and J usage is TRBJ2-7; the table's D call, TRBD1, has no DNA check behind it. TRBV21-1 is classified as a pseudogene. The CDR3 is 11 amino acids. The CDR3 loop reads CASLQKDEQYF. Here the CDR3 DNA reads TGTGCCAGCCTACAGAAGGACGAGCAGTACTTC.

This clone occurred a few times. The chain has TRBV27 and TRBJ2-1, with 7 bases that match TRBD2. This CDR3 has 16 residues. Germline V gene sequence: CDR1 MNHEY, CDR2 SMNVEV (reference sequence). The junction had 3 bases not matched to a gene; V was cut back by 1 base and J by 0 bases. CDR3 sequence: CASSLYPGGSYNEQFF. In DNA form, the CDR3 reads TGTGCCAGCAGTTTATATCCGGGAGGCTCCTACAATGAGCAGTTCTTC.

The table lists this clone with a few counts. As DNA, the CDR3 is TGTGCCAGCGGGACAGATGGAAACACCATATATTTT. The encoded protein is CASGTDGNTIYF. The chain uses TRBV2 and TRBJ1-3, with TRBD1 identical over 7 bases. Germline CDR1 is SNHLY and CDR2 is FYNNEI. The CDR3 has 12 amino acids. Trimming at V came to 8 bases and at J to 3 bases, leaving 1 base not matched to a gene.

Notes on this clone: A single base separates this from a much larger clone, so it may be a read error. J is TRBJ2-3 and V is TRBV25-1, with 10 bases aligning to TRBD2. The V gene end was trimmed by 2 bases and the J gene end by 2 bases; junction bases not matched to a gene: 1. Germline-derived CDR1 and CDR2 are MGHDK and SYGVNS. The CDR3 is 15 residues long. The CDR3 sequence: CASSELAGVTDTQYF. For the CDR3, the DNA is TGTGCCAGCAGTGAACTAGCGGGAGTCACAGATACGCAGTATTTT.